The next 10 T cell receptor beta chains were all read from a single sample in a study of shared clonotypes between healthy human individuals. Here immunoSEQ multiplex PCR was the method, and the copy in TCRdb shows in-frame clones only, minus some. The sample records 1.5 million to 2.5 million clones, about 95% being singletons. Naive CD8 cells lacked CD45RO, underwent positive selection for CCR7 and left out terminally differentiated effector memory CD45RA+ cells. The sample consisted of naive CD8+ T cells sorted from blood. The receptors derive from a man younger than 35 in good health.

This clone occurred once. This chain links TRBV27 with TRBJ2-5; 10 bases line up with TRBD2. After removal of 5 bases from V and 2 bases from J, the junction contained 14 bases not matched to a gene. The CDR3 consists of 18 residues. CDR1 and CDR2 from the germline V gene are MNHEY and SMNVEV (reference sequence). Here the CDR3 reads CASSPEAGGLPDQETQYF. CDR3 coding DNA: TGTGCCAGCAGTCCGGAAGCGGGGGGGCTCCCAGATCAAGAGACCCAGTACTTC.

The CDR3: CASAGTYNEQFF. In nucleotides, the CDR3 is TGTGCCAGTGCGGGGACCTACAATGAGCAGTTCTTC. The genes are TRBV19 and TRBJ2-1; D perhaps matches TRBD2 (6 bases). The V and J ends lost 8 bases and 2 bases respectively, with 7 bases between them. Germline CDR1 LNHDA, CDR2 SQIVND (reference sequence). This CDR3 has 12 amino acids.

V usage is TRBV6-5 and J usage is TRBJ2-1; D might be TRBD1 (6 bases). The germline V gene has CDR1 MNHEY and CDR2 SVGAGI. The CDR3 loop spans 14 amino acids. Between the trimmed V and J ends, which lost 5 bases and 3 bases, there was a span of 11 bases. CDR3 sequence (DNA): TGTGCCAGCAGTGAACAGGGATTCTACAATGAGCAGTTCTTC. Translation gives CASSEQGFYNEQFF.

This sequence joins TRBV9 and TRBJ2-3, with 7 bases aligning to TRBD2. Germline V gene lookup returns CDR1 SGDLS and CDR2 YYNGEE. CDR3 length equals 15 residues. V gave up 7 bases and J gave up 2 bases; unmatched junction bases: 10. The CDR3 is CASGSSGSLTDTQYF. The CDR3 DNA reads TGTGCCAGCGGATCTAGCGGATCCCTCACAGATACGCAGTATTTT.

The V and J genes are TRBV5-8 and TRBJ1-3, with D possibly TRBD1 on 6 matching bases. Trimming shortened V by 4 bases and J by 4 bases, and 12 bases separated the two germline ends. The CDR3 covers 14 residues. The germline V gene encodes CDR1 SGHTS and CDR2 YDEGEE. CDR3 loop: CASSPAGAGNTIYF. The CDR3 bases are TGTGCCAGCAGCCCAGCGGGGGCCGGAAACACCATATATTTT. The full variable domain, its missing parts supplied by reference TRBV5-8 and TRBJ1-3, is EAGVTQSPTHLIKTRGQQATLRCSPISGHTSVYWYQQALGLGLQFLLWYDEGEERNRGNFPPRFSGRQFPNYSSELNVNALELEDSALYLCASSPAGAGNTIYFGEGSWLTVV.

Turning to this clone: Being one base from a much bigger clone, this may be a read error. CDR3 DNA sequence: TGTGCCAGCAGCTTCGGACAGGGCTACGAGCAGTACTTC. Encoded protein: CASSFGQGYEQYF. The chain uses TRBV11-2 and TRBJ2-5; 8 bases line up with TRBD1. The J call may be mistaken, given a closer DNA end match to TRBJ2-7. The CDR3 is 13 residues long. CDR1 SGHAT and CDR2 FQNNGV come from the germline V gene.

The rearrangement joins TRBV9 to TRBJ2-5; perhaps TRBD1 as D (5 bases). V was cut by 7 bases and J by 5 bases, with 21 bases left in between. The CDR3 runs 15 residues. CDR1 and CDR2 from the germline V gene are SGDLS and YYNGEE. This chain's CDR3 is CASGAADPLGETQYF. CDR3 nucleotides: TGTGCCAGCGGGGCGGCAGATCCTCTAGGGGAGACCCAGTACTTC.

The chain couples TRBV10-3 to TRBJ2-1; no reliable D call. This CDR3 has 12 residues. The V end lost 0 bases, the J end lost 9 bases, and 6 bases lay between the germline ends. Germline CDR1 ENHRY, CDR2 SYGVKD. The CDR3 sequence is CAISESGIEQFF. Here the CDR3 DNA reads TGTGCCATCAGTGAGTCGGGGATTGAGCAGTTCTTC.

V usage is TRBV4-1 and J usage is TRBJ1-5; 8 nucleotides match TRBD1. The CDR3 loop spans 15 amino acids. The germline gives CDR1 MGHRA, CDR2 YSYEKL. V lost 4 bases to trimming and J lost 5 bases; unmatched junction nucleotides: 7. CDR3 residues: CASSPRQGADQPQHF. In nucleotides, the CDR3 is TGCGCCAGCAGCCCGAGGCAGGGGGCCGATCAGCCCCAGCATTTT.

The chain combines TRBV6-4 with TRBJ2-7, with D possibly matching TRBD1 (6 bases). Trimming cost V 0 bases and J 0 bases, with 12 bases left between them. The CDR3 contains 16 residues. The germline CDR1 and CDR2 sequences are MRHNA and SNTAGT. The CDR3 DNA follows: TGTGCCAGCAGTGACTCAGTGACAGGACCCTCCTACGAGCAGTACTTC. It codes for CASSDSVTGPSYEQYF.